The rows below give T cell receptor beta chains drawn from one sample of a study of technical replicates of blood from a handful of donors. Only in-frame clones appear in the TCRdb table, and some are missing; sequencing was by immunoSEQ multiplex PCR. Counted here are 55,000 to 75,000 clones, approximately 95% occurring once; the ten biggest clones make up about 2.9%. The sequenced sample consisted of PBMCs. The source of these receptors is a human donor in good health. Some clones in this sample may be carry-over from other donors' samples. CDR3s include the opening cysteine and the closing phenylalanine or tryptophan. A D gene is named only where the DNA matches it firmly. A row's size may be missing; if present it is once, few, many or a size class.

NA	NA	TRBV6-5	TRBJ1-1	TGTGCCACCACCCAGGGGATTCGGACTGAAGCTTTCTTT	CATTQGIRTEAFF
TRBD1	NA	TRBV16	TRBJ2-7	TGTGCCAGCAGCCAACGGGACAGGGGGGGTTACGAGCAGTACTTC	CASSQRDRGGYEQYF
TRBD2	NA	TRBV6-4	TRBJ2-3	TGTGCCAGCAGTGAAAGCGGGAGTGCAGATACGCAGTATTTT	CASSESGSADTQYF
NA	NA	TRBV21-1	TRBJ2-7	TGTGCCAGCAGCAAAGATGGAGCGGGGGGGCTGTACGAGCAGTACTTC	CASSKDGAGGLYEQYF
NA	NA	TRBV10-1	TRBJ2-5	TGCGCCAGCAGTGAGTCCCCTGGCGAGGGAGAGACCCAGTACTTC	CASSESPGEGETQYF
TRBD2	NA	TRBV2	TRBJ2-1	TGTGCCAGCACGCCGGGGGGGTCCCGGGCGTATGAGCAGTTCTTC	CASTPGGSRAYEQFF
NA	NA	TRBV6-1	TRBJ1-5	TGTGCCAGCAGTATCCCAGGGCCCCAGCATTTT	CASSIPGPQHF
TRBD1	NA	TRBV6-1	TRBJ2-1	TGTGCCAGCACTCGACAGGGGAGGTACAATGAGCAGTTCTTC	CASTRQGRYNEQFF
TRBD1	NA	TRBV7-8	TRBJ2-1	TGTGCCAGCAGCTTAGTAGGGGTAAGGACAGGGTCGGGTGAGCAGTTCTTC	CASSLVGVRTGSGEQFF
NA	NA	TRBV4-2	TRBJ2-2	TGTGCCAGCAGCCAAGAAAGACAGAACACCGGGGAGCTGTTTTTT	CASSQERQNTGELFF
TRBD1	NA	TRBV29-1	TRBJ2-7	TGCAGCGTAGCGGGACAGGGCTACGAGCAGTACTTC	CSVAGQGYEQYF
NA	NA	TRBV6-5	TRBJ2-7	TGTGCCAGCAGTTACTCAGGGCAGGGTGGTTACGAGCAGTACTTC	CASSYSGQGGYEQYF
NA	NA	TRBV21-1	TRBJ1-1	TGTGCCCCTATCGGGGGGGGGCGATCGTGCACTGAAGCTTTCTTT	CAPIGGGRSCTEAFF
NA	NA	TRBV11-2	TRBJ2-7	TGTGCCAGCAGCTTAGATCGAGGGGGACAGTACTTC	CASSLDRGGQYF
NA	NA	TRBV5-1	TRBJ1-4	TGCGCCAGCTCTTTGAGTTATGCAACTAATGAAAAACTGTTTTTT	CASSLSYATNEKLFF
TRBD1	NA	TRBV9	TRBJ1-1	TGTGCCAGCAGCCCTCAGGTTCAGGGGGACACTGAAGCTTTCTTT	CASSPQVQGDTEAFF
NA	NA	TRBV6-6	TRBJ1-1	TGTGCCAGCACGGCAGGGGATTATGTCACTGAAGCTTTCTTT	CASTAGDYVTEAFF
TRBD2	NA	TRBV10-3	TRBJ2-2	TGTGCCCTACCGGGACTAGCGGGGGTTAAGAACACCGGGGAGCTGTTTTTT	CALPGLAGVKNTGELFF
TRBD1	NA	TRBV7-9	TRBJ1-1	TGTGCCAGCAGTTACTCCGGGACAGGGGGCAGAGGGACTGAAGCTTTCTTT	CASSYSGTGGRGTEAFF
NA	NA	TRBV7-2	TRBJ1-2	TGTGCCAGCAGAGAATTGAGAGAAAACTATGGCTACACCTTC	CASRELRENYGYTF
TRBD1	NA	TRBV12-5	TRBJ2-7	TGTGCTAGTGCCGCTGGGGGACAGGGGAGGTACGAGCAGTACTTC	CASAAGGQGRYEQYF
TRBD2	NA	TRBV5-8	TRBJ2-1	TGTGCCAGCAGGACCTTTCTTAGCGGGAGCTTTTCCTCCTACAATGAGCAGTTCTTC	CASRTFLSGSFSSYNEQFF
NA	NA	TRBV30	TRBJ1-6	TGTGCCGCGGGGACCCACCTTAATTCACCCCTCCACTTT	CAAGTHLNSPLHF
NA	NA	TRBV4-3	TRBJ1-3	TGCGCCAGCAGCCAAGGTTCCGGAGTGAATACCATATATTTT	CASSQGSGVNTIYF
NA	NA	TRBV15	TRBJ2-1	TGTGCCACCAGCAGAATTCGTAGCGGGGCAGGGGGTGAGCAGTTCTTC	CATSRIRSGAGGEQFF
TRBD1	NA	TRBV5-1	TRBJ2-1	TGCGCCAGCAGCGTGACTCCGGGACAGGAGCAGTTCTTC	CASSVTPGQEQFF
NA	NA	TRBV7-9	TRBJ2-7	TGTGCCAGCAGCTTAGGGAGATTAGGCTCCTACGAGCAGTACTTC	CASSLGRLGSYEQYF
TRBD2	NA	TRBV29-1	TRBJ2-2	TGCAGCGCTAAAGCGGGCGGGAGGTCGAACACCGGGGAGCTGTTTTTT	CSAKAGGRSNTGELFF
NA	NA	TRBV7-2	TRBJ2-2	TGTGCCAGCAGCTTAACTAGACTAGTTCGGGGTACCGGGGAGCTGTTTTTT	CASSLTRLVRGTGELFF
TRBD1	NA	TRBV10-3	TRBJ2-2	TGTGCCATCAAGGGGACAGGGGACACCGGGGAGCTGTTTTTT	CAIKGTGDTGELFF
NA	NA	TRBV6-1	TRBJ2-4	TGTGCCAGCAGTATTGACAGGTTAGCCAAAAACATTCAGTACTTC	CASSIDRLAKNIQYF
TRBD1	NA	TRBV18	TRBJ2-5	TGTGCCAGCTCACCGAGGGGGCTAGAGACCCAGTACTTC	CASSPRGLETQYF
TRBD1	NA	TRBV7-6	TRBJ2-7	TGTGCCAGCAGCCGAGACAGGGACGAGCAGTACTTC	CASSRDRDEQYF
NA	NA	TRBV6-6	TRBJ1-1	TGTGCCAGCAGTACTAACAGGGATGTTGAAGCTTTCTTT	CASSTNRDVEAFF
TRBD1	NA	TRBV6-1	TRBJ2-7	TGTGCCAGCAGTGCCGAGGACAGGGGGCGGGAGCAGTACTTC	CASSAEDRGREQYF
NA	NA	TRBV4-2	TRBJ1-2	TGTGCCAGCAGCCAAGAACAGGGAGTCTATGGCTACACCTTC	CASSQEQGVYGYTF
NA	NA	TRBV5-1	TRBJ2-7	TGCGCCAGCAGCTTGGGACAAAGCTCCTACGAGCAGTACTTC	CASSLGQSSYEQYF
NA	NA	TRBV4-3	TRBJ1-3	TGCGCCAGCAGCCAAGATCGGAGCCTCTCTGGAAACACCATATATTTT	CASSQDRSLSGNTIYF
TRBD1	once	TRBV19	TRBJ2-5	TGTGCCAGTAGTATAGGGGACAGGGTGGCGACCCAGTACTTC	CASSIGDRVATQYF
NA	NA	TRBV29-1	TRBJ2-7	TGCAGCGCCGTCCTGGGGGCTTCCTCCCCCTACGAGCAGTACTTC	CSAVLGASSPYEQYF
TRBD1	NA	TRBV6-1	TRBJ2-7	TGTGCCAGCAGCCTCATGACAGGGGCCGACGAGCAGTACTTC	CASSLMTGADEQYF
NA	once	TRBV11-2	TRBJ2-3	TGTGCCAGCAGCTCTTACACAGATACGCAGTATTTT	CASSSYTDTQYF
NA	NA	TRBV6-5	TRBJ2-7	TGTGCCAGCAGTGGAGAATACGAGCAGTACTTC	CASSGEYEQYF
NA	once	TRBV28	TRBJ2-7	TGTGCCAGCAGTTCAGGCTCCTACGAGCAGTACTTC	CASSSGSYEQYF
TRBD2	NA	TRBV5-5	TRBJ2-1	TGTGCCAGCAGCTTAGCGGGGGCTCCCAACAATGAGCAGTTCTTC	CASSLAGAPNNEQFF
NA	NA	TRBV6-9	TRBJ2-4	TGTGCCAGCCGCTGTTTACTAGCCAAAAACATTCAGTACTTC	CASRCLLAKNIQYF
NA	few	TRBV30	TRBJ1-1	TGTGCCGGGCACGACAGGGAAGCTTTCTTT	CAGHDREAFF